The following is a T cell receptor (beta chain) sequence with its context. Its antigen is still unknown. The data were obtained in a study of graft-versus-host responses after intestinal transplantation. For the study at large: Among the recipients, transplants were multivisceral, liver-intestinal, or isolated intestinal. Every one of the recipients received anti-thymocyte globulin induction and afterwards took tacrolimus and steroids for approximately three years. Notes on the study in general: Analysis identified GvH clones in recipient marrow, with some appearing first in ileum or blood.

Germline V gives CDR1 GTSNPN, CDR2 SVGIG (reference sequence). J was trimmed by 1 base and V by 3 bases; bases with no gene match: 3. This CDR3 has 14 amino acids. Clones were read by immunoSEQ multiplex PCR, and TCRdb kept only the in-frame ones, dropping some. Of approximately 80,000 clones listed, 85% to 90% are singletons. This chain joins TRBV30 and TRBJ1-5, with 7 positions matching TRBD1. The receptor was isolated from a human donor who received an intestinal transplant. The input for sequencing was unstimulated CD4+ T cells sorted from spleen or lymph node cells, taken before intestinal transplant. Here the CDR3 DNA reads TGTGCCTGGAGGGCCAGGGGGAGCAATCAGCCCCAGCATTTT. It codes for CAWRARGSNQPQHF.